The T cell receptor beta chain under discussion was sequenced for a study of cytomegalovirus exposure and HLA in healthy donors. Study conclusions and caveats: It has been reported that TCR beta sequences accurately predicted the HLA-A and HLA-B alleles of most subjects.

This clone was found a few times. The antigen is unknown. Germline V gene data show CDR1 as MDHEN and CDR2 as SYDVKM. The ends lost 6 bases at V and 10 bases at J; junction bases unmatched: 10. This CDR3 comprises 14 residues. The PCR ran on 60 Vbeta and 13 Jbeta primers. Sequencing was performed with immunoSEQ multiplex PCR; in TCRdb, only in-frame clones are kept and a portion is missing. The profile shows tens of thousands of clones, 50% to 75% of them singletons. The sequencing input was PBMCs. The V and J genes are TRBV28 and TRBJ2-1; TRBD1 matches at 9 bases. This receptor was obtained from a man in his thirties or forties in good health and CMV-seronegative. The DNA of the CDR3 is TGTGCCAGCAGGTGGGACAGGGAAGTCGGGGAGCAGTTCTTC. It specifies CASRWDREVGEQFF.